Sequencing of this T cell receptor (beta chain) was carried out in a study of regulatory T cells in long-lasting Graves disease. Study-level information: Under 3 months of antithyroid drugs had been taken by newly diagnosed Graves' patients.

There are many counts of this clonotype. Its antigen is undetermined. Study outcomes and limitations: TRBV28, TRBJ1-2 and TRBJ2-5 were favored in persistent disease.

Construction of TCR beta libraries relied on iRepertoire HTBI primers and on Arm-PCR targeting CDR3 regions. The authors' processing: The samples included under 75 TRBV and more than 12 TRBJ segments. TCRdb passed the multiplex PCR reads through MiXCR, listing each CDR3 protein once. The V and J calls were not made by the authors but by TCRdb's processing. The data show roughly 530,000 distinct CDR3 sequences, 15% to 20% seen once. This CDR3 has 15 residues. CDR1 is MDHEN and CDR2 is SYDVKM in the germline V gene. Unmatched junction bases numbered 6, after V lost 5 bases and J lost 2 bases. Time point indicated: newly diagnosed GD, antithyroid drugs for less than 3 months. RNA extracted from PBMCs served as the sequencing template. Separately, the same data were catalogued under a study of T cells in Graves' hyperthyroidism and ophthalmopathy.

The sample was peripheral blood mononuclear cells (PBMCs), taken at new diagnosis, from a patient treated with antithyroid drugs. V usage is TRBV28 and J usage is TRBJ1-2, with 9 bases identical to TRBD1. The TCR comes from a woman aged 35 to 60 with Graves disease. The CDR3 loop reads CASSRSGTGNYGYTF. The CDR3 nucleotides read TGTGCCAGCAGTCGGTCAGGGACAGGGAACTATGGCTACACCTTC.